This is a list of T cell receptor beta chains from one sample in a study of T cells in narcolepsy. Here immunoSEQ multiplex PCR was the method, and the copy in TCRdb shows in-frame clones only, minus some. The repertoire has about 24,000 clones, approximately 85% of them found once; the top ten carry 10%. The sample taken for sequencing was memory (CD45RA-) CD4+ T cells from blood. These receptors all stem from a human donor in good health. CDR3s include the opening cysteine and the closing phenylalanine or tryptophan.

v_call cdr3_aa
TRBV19 CASSIGATFGTDTQYF
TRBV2 CASTKGTGGNQPQHF
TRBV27 CASSFQAGGPSTGELFF
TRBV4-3 CASSQDLGTEAFF
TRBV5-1 CASSPGPSTDTQYF
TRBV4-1 CASSQDLAGDNEQFF
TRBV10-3 CAIRVTGDNTEAFF
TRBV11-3 CASSPLGTLQVGNTEAFF
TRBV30 CAWRPGVSYEQYF
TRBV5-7 CAIGGTSGRRKTGELFF
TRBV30 CGLAQGASYEQYF
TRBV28 CASSHSIIRGTGYTF
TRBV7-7 CASSLRGGYNEQFF
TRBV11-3 CASSQTGLAGWTDTQYF
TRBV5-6 CASSRLVGQGNTDTQYF
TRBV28 CASDFSGTGTYEQYF
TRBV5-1 CASSLEVGPNEQYF
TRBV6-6 CASSYPGGSAEQYF
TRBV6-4 CASSDWASFSDTQYF